This T cell receptor (beta chain) derives from a study of shared clonotypes between healthy human individuals. Sorted-subset replicate PCRs used roughly 210 ng of genomic DNA. This amount corresponded to about 30,000 T cell genomes. Repertoires were generated with immunoSEQ multiplex PCR, while TCRdb's copy carries only in-frame clones and drops some. The sample has about 2.1 million clones, around 93% seen once. The study, taken as a whole, reports: Despite large depth, rarefaction showed incomplete sorted-subset sequencing.

Naive-designated CD8 cells lacked CD45RO, were positively enriched for CCR7, and omitted terminally differentiated effector memory CD45RA+ cells. As concerns this clone: Its antigen remains unknown.

Per the germline V gene, CDR1 is MRHNA and CDR2 is SNTAGT. CDR3 length: 15 amino acids. V shed 4 bases, J shed 6 bases, and the junction held 5 bases outside the gene matches. The chain is built from TRBV6-4 and TRBJ1-4, with 10 bases fitting TRBD1. The sequencing sample was made of naive CD8+ T cells from PBMCs. The receptor was derived from a man between 18 and 29 years old in good health. Some clones in this sample may be carry-over from other donors' samples. CDR3 nucleotide sequence: TGTGCCAGCAGTGCGACAGGGGGCCTGGATGAAAAACTGTTTTTT. Translating it yields CASSATGGLDEKLFF.